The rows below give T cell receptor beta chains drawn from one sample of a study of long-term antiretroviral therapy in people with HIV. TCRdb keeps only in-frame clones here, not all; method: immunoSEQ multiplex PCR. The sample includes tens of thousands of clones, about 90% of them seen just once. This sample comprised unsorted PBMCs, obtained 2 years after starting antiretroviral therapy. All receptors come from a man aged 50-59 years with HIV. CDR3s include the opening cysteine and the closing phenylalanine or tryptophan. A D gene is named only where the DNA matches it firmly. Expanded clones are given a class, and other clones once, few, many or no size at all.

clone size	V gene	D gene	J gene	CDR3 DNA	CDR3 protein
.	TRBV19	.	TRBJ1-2	TGTGCCAGTAGAAAGGCAGGGTATGACGGTGGCTACACCTTC	CASRKAGYDGGYTF
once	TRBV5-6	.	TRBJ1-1	TGTGCCACTAAGGCGGGGGCGAACACTGAAGCTTTCTTT	CATKAGANTEAFF
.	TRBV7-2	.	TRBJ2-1	TGTGCCAGCAGCTTGGGGCCGGTCTCCTACAATGAGCAGTTCTTC	CASSLGPVSYNEQFF
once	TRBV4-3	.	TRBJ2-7	TGCGCCAGCAGCCAGGTTACTATAACTCCCAGGAACGAGCAGTACTTC	CASSQVTITPRNEQYF
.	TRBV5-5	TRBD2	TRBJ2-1	TGTGCCAGCAGCTCGACTAGCGGGAGCTCCTACAATGAGCAGTTCTTC	CASSSTSGSSYNEQFF
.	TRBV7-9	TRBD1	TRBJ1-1	TGTGCCAGCAGCTTAGGAAGGGGGCCAGGGGACACTGAAGCTTTCTTT	CASSLGRGPGDTEAFF
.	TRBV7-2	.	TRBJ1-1	TGTGCCAGCACTTTGGGACCCGAAGCTTTCTTT	CASTLGPEAFF
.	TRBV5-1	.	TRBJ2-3	TGCGCCAGCAGCCTCGGACTACACACAGATACGCAGTATTTT	CASSLGLHTDTQYF
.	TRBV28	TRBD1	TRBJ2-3	TGTGCCAGCAGCCAGGGGGACAGTAGCACAGATACGCAGTATTTT	CASSQGDSSTDTQYF
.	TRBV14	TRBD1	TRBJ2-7	TGTGCCAGCAGCCAGGGACAGTCTACCTACGAGCAGTACTTT	CASSQGQSTYEQYF
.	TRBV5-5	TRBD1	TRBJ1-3	TGTGCCAGCAGCTCTAGGACAGGGGAGGCAGGGTACTCTGGAAACACCATATATTTT	CASSSRTGEAGYSGNTIYF
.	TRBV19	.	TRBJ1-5	TGTGCCAGTACCGCGGGGGCAGCCGCACCCCAGCATTTT	CASTAGAAAPQHF
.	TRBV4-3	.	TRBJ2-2	TGCGCCAGCAGCCAAGATCTATGGGGGTTCACCGGGGAGCTGTTTTTT	CASSQDLWGFTGELFF
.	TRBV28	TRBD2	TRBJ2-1	TGTGCCAGCAGTTTGGGTAGCGGGGGCCTATACAATGAGCAGTTCTTC	CASSLGSGGLYNEQFF
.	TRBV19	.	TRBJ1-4	TGTGCCAGTAGTATTGGGGCAGGGAGGTGGACTAATGAAAAACTGTTTTTT	CASSIGAGRWTNEKLFF
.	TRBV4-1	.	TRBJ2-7	TGCGCCAGCAGCCAGAGACAGGACAGCTCCTACGAGCAGTACTTC	CASSQRQDSSYEQYF
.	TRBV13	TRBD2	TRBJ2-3	TGTGCCAGCAGCTTCGCCAGCGGGAGGAGAGATACGCAGTATTTT	CASSFASGRRDTQYF
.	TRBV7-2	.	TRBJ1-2	TGTGCCAGCAGCCCCCACCTCCGGGCTTTCTATGGCTACACCTTC	CASSPHLRAFYGYTF
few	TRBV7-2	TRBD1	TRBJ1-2	TGTGCCAGCAGCTCAGGGGGCGCGTATGGCTACACCTTC	CASSSGGAYGYTF